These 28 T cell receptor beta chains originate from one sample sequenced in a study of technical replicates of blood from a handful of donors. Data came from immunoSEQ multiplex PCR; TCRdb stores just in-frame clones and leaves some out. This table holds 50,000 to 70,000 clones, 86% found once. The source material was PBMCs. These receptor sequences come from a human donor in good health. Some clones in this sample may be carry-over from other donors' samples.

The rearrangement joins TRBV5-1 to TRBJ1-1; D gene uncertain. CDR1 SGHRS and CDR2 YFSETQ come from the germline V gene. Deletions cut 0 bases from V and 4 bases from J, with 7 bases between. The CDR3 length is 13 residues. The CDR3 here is CASSLEEGTEAFF. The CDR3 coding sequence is TGCGCCAGCAGCTTGGAGGAGGGCACTGAAGCTTTCTTT.

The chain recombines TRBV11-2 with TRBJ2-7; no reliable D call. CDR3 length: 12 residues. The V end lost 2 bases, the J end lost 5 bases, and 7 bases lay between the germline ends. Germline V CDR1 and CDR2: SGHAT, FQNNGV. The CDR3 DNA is TGTGCCAGCAGCTTAAGCCGCCACGAGCAGTACTTC. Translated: CASSLSRHEQYF.

This CDR3 reads CASSIGLQPQHF. Written as DNA, the CDR3 is TGTGCCAGTAGTATAGGTTTACAGCCCCAGCATTTT. This chain joins TRBV19 and TRBJ1-5; no clear D. Per germline, CDR1 LNHDA and CDR2 SQIVND (reference sequence). V was shortened by 1 base and J by 7 bases, with 5 bases between the two germline ends. CDR3 length: 12 amino acids.

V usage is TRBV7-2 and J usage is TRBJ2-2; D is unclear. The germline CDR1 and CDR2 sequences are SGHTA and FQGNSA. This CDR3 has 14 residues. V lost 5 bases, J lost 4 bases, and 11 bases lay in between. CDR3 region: CASSPQPGTGELFF. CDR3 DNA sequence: TGTGCCAGCAGCCCCCAACCCGGCACCGGGGAGCTGTTTTTT.

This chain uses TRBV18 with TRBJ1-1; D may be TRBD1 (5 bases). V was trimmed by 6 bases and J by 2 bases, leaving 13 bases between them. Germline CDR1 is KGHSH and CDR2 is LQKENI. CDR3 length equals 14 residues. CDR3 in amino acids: CASSERQPNTEAFF. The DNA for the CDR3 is TGTGCCAGCTCCGAGCGACAGCCTAACACTGAAGCTTTCTTT.

The CDR3 sequence: CASSPGTAYGYTF. In nucleotides, the CDR3 is TGTGCCAGTAGTCCTGGGACAGCCTATGGCTACACCTTC. V and J are TRBV19 and TRBJ1-2, with 7 bases aligning to TRBD1. J gave up 4 bases and V 5 bases, and 4 bases lay outside the gene matches. The CDR3 length is 13 residues. From germline, CDR1 is LNHDA and CDR2 SQIVND (reference sequence).

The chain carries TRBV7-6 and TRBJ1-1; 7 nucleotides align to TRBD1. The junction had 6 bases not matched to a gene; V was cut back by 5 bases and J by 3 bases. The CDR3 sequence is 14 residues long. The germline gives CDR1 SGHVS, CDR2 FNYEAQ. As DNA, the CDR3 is TGTGCCAGCAGCCCAGGACAGGAGGACACTGAAGCTTTCTTT. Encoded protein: CASSPGQEDTEAFF.

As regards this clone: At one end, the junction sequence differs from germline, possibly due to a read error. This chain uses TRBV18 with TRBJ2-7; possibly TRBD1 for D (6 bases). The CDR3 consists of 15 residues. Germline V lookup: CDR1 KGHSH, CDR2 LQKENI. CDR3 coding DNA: TGTGCCAGCTCACCAAGGTGGGACACCTCCTCCGAGCAGTACTTC. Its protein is CASSPRWDTSSEQYF.

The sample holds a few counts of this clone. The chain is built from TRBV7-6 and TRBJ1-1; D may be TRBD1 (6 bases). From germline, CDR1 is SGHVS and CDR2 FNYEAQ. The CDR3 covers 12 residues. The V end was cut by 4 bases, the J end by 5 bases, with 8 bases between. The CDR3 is CASSYTGTEAFF. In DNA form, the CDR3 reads TGTGCCAGCAGCTATACAGGGACTGAAGCTTTCTTT.

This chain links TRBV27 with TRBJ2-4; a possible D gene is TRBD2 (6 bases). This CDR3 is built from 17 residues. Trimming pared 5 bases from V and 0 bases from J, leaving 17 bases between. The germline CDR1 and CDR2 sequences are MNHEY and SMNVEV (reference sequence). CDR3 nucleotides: TGTGCCAGCAGTCCTTCAGGGACTGGGATAGCCAAAAACATTCAGTACTTC. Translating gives CASSPSGTGIAKNIQYF.

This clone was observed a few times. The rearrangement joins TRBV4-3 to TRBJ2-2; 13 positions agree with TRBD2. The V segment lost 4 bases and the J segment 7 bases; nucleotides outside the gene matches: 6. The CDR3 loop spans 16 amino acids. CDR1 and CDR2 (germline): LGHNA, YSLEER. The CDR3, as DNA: TGCGCCAGCAGCCCCCGGACTAGCGGGGGCCGCGGGGAGCTGTTTTTT. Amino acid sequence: CASSPRTSGGRGELFF.

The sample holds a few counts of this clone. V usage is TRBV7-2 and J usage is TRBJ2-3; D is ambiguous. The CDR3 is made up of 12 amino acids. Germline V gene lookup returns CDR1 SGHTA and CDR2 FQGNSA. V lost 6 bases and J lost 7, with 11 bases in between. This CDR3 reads CASSQGAYTQYF. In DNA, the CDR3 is TGTGCCAGCAGTCAAGGAGCGTATACGCAGTATTTT. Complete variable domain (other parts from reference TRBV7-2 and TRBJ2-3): GAGVSQSPSNKVTEKGKDVELRCDPISGHTALYWYRQSLGQGLEFLIYFQGNSAPDKSGLPSDRFSAERTGGSVSTLTIQRTQQEDSAVYLCASSQGAYTQYFGPGTRLTVL.

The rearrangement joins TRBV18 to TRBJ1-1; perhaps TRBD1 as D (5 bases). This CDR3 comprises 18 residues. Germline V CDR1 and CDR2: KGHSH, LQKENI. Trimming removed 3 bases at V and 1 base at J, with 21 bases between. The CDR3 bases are TGTGCCAGCTCACCCCAGAATTCGGTGACAGCCTCGAACACTGAAGCTTTCTTT. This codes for CASSPQNSVTASNTEAFF. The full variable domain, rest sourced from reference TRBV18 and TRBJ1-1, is NAGVMQNPRHLVRRRGQEARLRCSPMKGHSHVYWYRQLPEEGLKFMVYLQKENIIDESGMPKERFSAEFPKEGPSILRIQQVVRGDSAAYFCASSPQNSVTASNTEAFFGQGTRLTVV.

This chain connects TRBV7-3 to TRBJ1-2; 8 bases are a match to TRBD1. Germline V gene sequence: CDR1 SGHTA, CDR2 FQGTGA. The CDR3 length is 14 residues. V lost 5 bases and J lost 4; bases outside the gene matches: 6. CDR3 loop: CASSPGQGVYGYTF. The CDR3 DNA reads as TGTGCCAGCAGCCCTGGACAGGGAGTCTATGGCTACACCTTC.

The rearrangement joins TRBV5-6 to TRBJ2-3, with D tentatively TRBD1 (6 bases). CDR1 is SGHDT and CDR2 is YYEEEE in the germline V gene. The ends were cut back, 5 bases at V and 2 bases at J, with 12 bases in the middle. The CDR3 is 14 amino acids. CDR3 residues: CASSSGQVTDTQYF. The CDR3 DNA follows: TGTGCCAGCAGTTCGGGACAAGTCACAGATACGCAGTATTTT.

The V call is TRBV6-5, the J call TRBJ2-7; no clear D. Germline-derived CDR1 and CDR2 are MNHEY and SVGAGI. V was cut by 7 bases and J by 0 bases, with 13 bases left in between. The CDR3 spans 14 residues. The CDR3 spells CASKQNLPSYEQYF. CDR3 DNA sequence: TGTGCCAGCAAACAGAATTTACCCTCCTACGAGCAGTACTTC.

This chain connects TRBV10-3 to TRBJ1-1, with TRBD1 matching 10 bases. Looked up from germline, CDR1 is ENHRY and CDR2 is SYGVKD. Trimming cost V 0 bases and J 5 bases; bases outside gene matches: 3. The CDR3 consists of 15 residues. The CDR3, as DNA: TGTGCCATCAGTGAGTCGGACAGGGGGAAGACTGAAGCTTTCTTT. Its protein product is CAISESDRGKTEAFF.

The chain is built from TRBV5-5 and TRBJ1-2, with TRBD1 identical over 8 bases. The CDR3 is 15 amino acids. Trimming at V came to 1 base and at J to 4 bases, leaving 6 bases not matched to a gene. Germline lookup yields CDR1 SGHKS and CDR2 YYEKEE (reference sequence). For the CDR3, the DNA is TGTGCCAGCAGCTTGATACAGGGGGAGGTCTATGGCTACACCTTC. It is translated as CASSLIQGEVYGYTF.

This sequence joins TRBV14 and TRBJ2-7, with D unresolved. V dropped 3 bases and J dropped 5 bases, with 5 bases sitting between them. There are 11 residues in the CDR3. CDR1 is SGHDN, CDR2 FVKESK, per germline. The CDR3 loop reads CASSHVNEQYF. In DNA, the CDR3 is TGTGCCAGCAGCCATGTCAACGAGCAGTACTTC.

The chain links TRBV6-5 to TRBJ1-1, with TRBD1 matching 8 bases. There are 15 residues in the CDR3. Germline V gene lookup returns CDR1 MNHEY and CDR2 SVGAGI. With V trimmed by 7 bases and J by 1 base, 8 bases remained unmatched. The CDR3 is CASIITGTGNTEAFF. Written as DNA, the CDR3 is TGTGCCAGCATCATAACCGGGACAGGGAACACTGAAGCTTTCTTT.

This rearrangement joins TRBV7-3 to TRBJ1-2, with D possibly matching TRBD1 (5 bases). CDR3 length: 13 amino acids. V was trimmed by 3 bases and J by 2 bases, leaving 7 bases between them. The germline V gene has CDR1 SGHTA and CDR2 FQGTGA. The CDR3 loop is CASSFGGNYGYTF. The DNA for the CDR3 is TGTGCCAGCAGCTTCGGGGGGAACTATGGCTACACCTTC.

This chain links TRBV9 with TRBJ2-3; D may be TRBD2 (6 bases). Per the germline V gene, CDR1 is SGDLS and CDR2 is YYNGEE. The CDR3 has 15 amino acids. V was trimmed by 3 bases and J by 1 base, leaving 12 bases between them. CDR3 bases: TGTGCCAGCAGCGGGAGGGCGAGTGGCACAGATACGCAGTATTTT. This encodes CASSGRASGTDTQYF.

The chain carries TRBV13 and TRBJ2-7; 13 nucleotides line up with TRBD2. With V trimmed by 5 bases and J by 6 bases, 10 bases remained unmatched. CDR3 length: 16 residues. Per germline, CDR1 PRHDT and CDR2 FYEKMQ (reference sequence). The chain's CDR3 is CASSIQGTSGMGEQYF. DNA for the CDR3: TGTGCCAGCAGCATACAGGGGACTAGCGGGATGGGCGAGCAGTACTTC. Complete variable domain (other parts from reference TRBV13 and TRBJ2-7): AAGVIQSPRHLIKEKRETATLKCYPIPRHDTVYWYQQGPGQDPQFLISFYEKMQSDKGSIPDRFSAQQFSDYHSELNMSSLELGDSALYFCASSIQGTSGMGEQYFGPGTRLTVT.

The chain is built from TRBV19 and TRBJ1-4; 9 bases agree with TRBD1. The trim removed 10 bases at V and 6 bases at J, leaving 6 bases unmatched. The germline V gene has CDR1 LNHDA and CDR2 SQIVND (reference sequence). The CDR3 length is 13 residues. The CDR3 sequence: CATRTGEHEKLFF. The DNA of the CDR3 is TGTGCCACCAGGACAGGGGAGCATGAAAAACTGTTTTTT.

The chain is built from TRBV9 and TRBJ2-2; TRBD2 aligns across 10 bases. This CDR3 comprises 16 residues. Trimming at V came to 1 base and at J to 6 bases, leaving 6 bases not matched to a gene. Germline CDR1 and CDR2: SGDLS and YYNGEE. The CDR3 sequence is CASSVQAGGRPGELFF. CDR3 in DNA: TGTGCCAGCAGCGTACAAGCGGGGGGGCGGCCCGGGGAGCTGTTTTTT.

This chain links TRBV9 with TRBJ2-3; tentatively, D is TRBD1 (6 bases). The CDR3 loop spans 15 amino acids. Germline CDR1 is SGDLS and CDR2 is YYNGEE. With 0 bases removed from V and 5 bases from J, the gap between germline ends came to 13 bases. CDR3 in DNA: TGTGCCAGCAGCGTAGTTGGCAGGGGAAAAGATACGCAGTATTTT. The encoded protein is CASSVVGRGKDTQYF.

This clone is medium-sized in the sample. The CDR3 DNA reads as TGCAGCGCGGACACGCCTGGAAACACCATATATTTT. It encodes CSADTPGNTIYF. The chain is built from TRBV29-1 and TRBJ1-3, with a possible D match to TRBD1 (5 bases). CDR1 is SQVTM and CDR2 is ANQGSEA in the germline V gene. The CDR3 is 12 amino acids. The V and J ends lost 7 bases and 2 bases respectively, with 9 bases between them.

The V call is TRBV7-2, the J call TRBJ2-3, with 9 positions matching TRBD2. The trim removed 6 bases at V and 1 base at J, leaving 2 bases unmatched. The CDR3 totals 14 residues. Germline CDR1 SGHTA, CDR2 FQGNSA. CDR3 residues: CASRRTSGTDTQYF. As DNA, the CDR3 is TGTGCCAGCAGACGGACTAGCGGCACAGATACGCAGTATTTT.